This TCR beta chain was documented in a study of shared clonotypes between healthy human individuals. The protocol was immunoSEQ multiplex PCR, while the TCRdb copy is restricted to in-frame clones and leaves out a portion. The sample records roughly 2 million clones, around 95% being singletons. Germline trimming cut 5 bases from V and 11 bases from J; bases unmatched to any gene: 6. Germline values: CDR1 SGHNT, CDR2 YYREEE (reference sequence). This CDR3 spans 13 amino acids. The V and J genes are TRBV5-4 and TRBJ2-5; 13 bases map to TRBD2. Sample: naive CD4+ T cells sorted from blood. The subset was: CD45RA+ positively selected. This clonotype originated in a man between 18 and 29 years old in good health. The CDR3 here is CASRLLAGGEQYF. The CDR3 DNA is TGTGCCAGCAGGTTACTAGCGGGAGGGGAGCAGTACTTC.